The clone carrying this TCR beta chain was detected once. Relying on iRepertoire HTBI primers and Arm-PCR of CDR3 regions, the team built TCR beta libraries. TCRdb independently ran MiXCR on the multiplex PCR reads; one entry per CDR3 protein. Seen here are about 460,000 distinct CDR3 sequences, less than 15% observed once, and the top ten hold roughly a sixth. The sample belongs to a study of regulatory T cells in long-lasting Graves disease. Germline assignment: CDR1 MNHEY and CDR2 SMNVEV (reference sequence). V lost 2 bases to trimming and J lost 0 bases, with 10 bases between them. This CDR3 comprises 15 residues. The time point is: newly diagnosed GD, antithyroid drugs for less than 3 months. The TCR library was made from RNA that had been extracted from PBMCs in TRIzol. This same sample was also taken into another study, of T cells in Graves' hyperthyroidism and ophthalmopathy. That study adds: The TCR CDR3 first-round RT-PCR relied on the HTBI primer set. Ophthalmopathy was predicted by the model a median of 6.5 months ahead of onset.

This clonotype originated in a woman in her 50s with Graves disease. V is TRBV27 and J is TRBJ1-1; TRBD1 is a possible D gene (6 bases). Material: peripheral blood mononuclear cells (PBMCs), obtained at new diagnosis, from a patient treated with antithyroid drugs. CDR3 loop: CASSLKGGVNTEAFF. CDR3 DNA sequence: TGTGCCAGCAGTTTAAAAGGGGGGGTGAACACTGAAGCTTTCTTT.